A selection of T cell receptor beta chains follows, all from one sample in a study of response to subunit inactivated influenza vaccine. MiXCR, run by TCRdb on the RT-PCR reads, gives a single entry per CDR3 protein. Here the sample spans about 780,000 distinct CDR3 sequences, around 18% being singletons. The material sequenced was PBMCs from blood, taken about 5 days after vaccination. The source of these receptors is a man between 45 and 60 years old who received an inactivated influenza vaccine. CDR3s leave out the opening cysteine and the closing phenylalanine or tryptophan. Each record gives: J gene, V gene, CDR3 protein.

TRBJ2-7 | TRBV6-2/TRBV6-3 | ASSYGSRYEQY
TRBJ2-3 | TRBV20-1 | SAENRADTQY
TRBJ2-1 | TRBV24-1 | ATSDTLRNEQF
TRBJ2-7 | TRBV9 | ASSASYRGQEQY
TRBJ2-7 | TRBV2 | ASSSSSGRTHEQY
TRBJ1-6 | TRBV5-6 | ASSFDSLNSPLH
TRBJ1-2 | TRBV3-1 | ASSRDITAADGYT
TRBJ2-1 | TRBV20-1 | SARGGSRTPLQF
TRBJ2-1 | TRBV10-3 | AISAGLAGGYNEQF
TRBJ2-3 | TRBV20-1 | SASLSSTDTQY
TRBJ2-7 | TRBV6-2/TRBV6-3 | ASSDSLGEQY
TRBJ2-2 | TRBV12-3/TRBV12-4 | ASSLGVQTGELF
TRBJ1-2 | TRBV4-2 | ASSQGQGSYYGYT
TRBJ2-1 | TRBV29-1 | SVRIGLEIYNEQF
TRBJ2-5 | TRBV20-1 | SATRTYQETQY
TRBJ1-1 | TRBV12-3/TRBV12-4 | ASTGGRKNTEAF
TRBJ2-7 | TRBV5-1 | ASSLVPGTGGFVYEQY
TRBJ2-1 | TRBV7-2 | ASSNNRGLQLSEQF
TRBJ2-3 | TRBV7-3 | ASSFMGSDTQY
TRBJ2-2 | TRBV11-1 | ASSLVQGPHTGELF
TRBJ2-1 | TRBV5-5 | ASSLLPGEPSGEQF
TRBJ1-6 | TRBV6-2/TRBV6-3 | ASRSDAGGSSPLH
TRBJ2-7 | TRBV12-3/TRBV12-4 | ASSTQRASYEQY
TRBJ1-2 | TRBV29-1 | SVGPENLGYT
TRBJ2-4 | TRBV29-1 | SVEGGTGSRQKNIQY
TRBJ2-7 | TRBV3-1 | ASSRASLVGDSYEQY
TRBJ2-7 | TRBV20-1 | SARDRISYEQY
TRBJ2-7 | TRBV4-1 | ASSQEWRDIYEQY
TRBJ2-3 | TRBV11-2 | ASSSGLAVISSTDTQY
TRBJ1-3 | TRBV10-3 | ATLGQLSGNTIY
TRBJ2-2 | TRBV4-2 | ASSQLWQPNTGELF
TRBJ2-2 | TRBV7-2 | ASSFRSSGELF
TRBJ2-1 | TRBV12-3/TRBV12-4 | ASSFGGGRFDEQF
TRBJ2-1 | TRBV20-1 | SATRTSGVEQF
TRBJ1-1 | TRBV7-2 | ASSMTGLNTEAF
TRBJ2-2 | TRBV5-1 | ASKVWDRGTGELF
TRBJ2-3 | TRBV28 | ASSPRPGTGADTQY
TRBJ2-6 | TRBV3-1 | ASSQGTRGSGANVLT
TRBJ1-2 | TRBV30 | AWRGGRGMMDNYGYT
TRBJ1-1 | TRBV29-1 | SASGGPNTEAF
TRBJ2-5 | TRBV7-3 | ASSVTGGSPETQY
TRBJ2-3 | TRBV6-5 | ASSYHQSSTDTQY
TRBJ2-7 | TRBV2 | ASKEGGSYEQY
TRBJ2-7 | TRBV7-2 | ASSSNLRDGAYEQY
TRBJ2-2 | TRBV5-1 | ASSLGPRDSNTGELF
TRBJ2-2 | TRBV20-1 | SARGVVPGELF
TRBJ2-5 | TRBV6-1 | ASRRLDRGLETQY
TRBJ2-3 | TRBV5-1 | ASRLGTTDTQY
TRBJ2-1 | TRBV7-9 | ASSYRTPGGSYNEQF